These 11 T cell receptor beta chains came from one sample sequenced in a study of blood T cells in healthy people across ages. For the second PCR, which ran for 7 to 11 cycles, a sample-barcoded 5' primer and a J-beta primer mix were used. MiXCR was run by TCRdb on the 5' RACE reads, yielding one entry per CDR3 protein. The data hold roughly 1.9 million distinct CDR3 sequences, with around 40% observed a single time. Sequenced sample: blood. Every receptor here comes from a human donor in good health.

This sequence joins TRBV28 and TRBJ1-4; 10 positions match TRBD1. Trimming cost V 6 bases and J 7 bases; bases outside gene matches: 8. The CDR3 contains 15 residues. Germline assignment: CDR1 MDHEN and CDR2 SYDVKM. The CDR3 loop reads CASSTRTGGFEKLFF. Written as DNA, the CDR3 is TGTGCCAGCAGCACCAGGACAGGGGGTTTTGAAAAACTGTTTTTT.

This chain joins TRBV9 and TRBJ2-1; 10 nucleotides match TRBD2. From germline, CDR1 is SGDLS and CDR2 YYNGEE. V shed 3 bases and J 4 bases; nucleotides not matched to a gene: 13. The CDR3 is 18 amino acids. CDR3 protein: CASSGSSGGPGIYNEQFF. CDR3 sequence (DNA): TGTGCCAGCAGCGGATCTAGCGGGGGCCCAGGGATTTACAATGAGCAGTTCTTC. The full variable domain, completed using reference TRBV9 and TRBJ2-1, is DSGVTQTPKHLITATGQRVTLRCSPRSGDLSVYWYQQSLDQGLQFLIQYYNGEERAKGNILERFSAQQFPDLHSELNLSSLELGDSALYFCASSGSSGGPGIYNEQFFGPGTRLTVL.

The V gene is TRBV7-9, the J gene TRBJ1-2; perhaps TRBD1 as D (5 bases). With 5 bases removed from V and 8 bases from J, the gap between germline ends came to 15 bases. Germline loops: CDR1 SEHNR, CDR2 FQNEAQ (reference sequence). The CDR3 is 13 residues long. The CDR3 sequence: CASSLGTAWGYTF. The DNA for the CDR3 is TGTGCCAGCAGCCTCGGGACTGCGTGGGGCTACACCTTC.

This clonotype occurred many times. J is TRBJ2-4 and V is TRBV12-3 or TRBV12-4; TRBD1 is a possible D gene (6 bases). The CDR3 spans 15 residues. The V end was cut by 5 bases, the J end by 0 bases, with 11 bases between. The CDR3 nucleotides are TGTGCCAGCAGTGATCAGGGGTTAGCCAAAAACATTCAGTACTTC. Its translation is CASSDQGLAKNIQYF.

The gene calls are TRBV4-3 and TRBJ2-2; D gene ambiguous. This CDR3 has 14 residues. Germline assignment: CDR1 LGHNA and CDR2 YSLEER. V shed 0 bases and J shed 5 bases, with 7 bases lying between them. The CDR3 reads CASSQDFRTGELFF. The CDR3 region has the DNA TGCGCCAGCAGCCAAGATTTTAGGACCGGGGAGCTGTTTTTT.

This clonotype has more than one count but fewer than ten. This chain connects TRBV2 to TRBJ2-7, with D tentatively TRBD2 (6 bases). In germline, CDR1 is SNHLY, CDR2 FYNNEI. The V and J ends lost 7 bases and 3 bases respectively, with 13 bases between them. The CDR3 runs 13 residues. Here the CDR3 reads CASTSLGGYEQYF. The CDR3 coding sequence is TGTGCCAGCACATCGCTCGGGGGCTACGAGCAGTACTTC.

This clonotype came up a few times. The CDR3 DNA sequence: TGCAGCGGGACAGGGGGGGAGACCCAGTACTTC. Protein sequence: CSGTGGETQYF. This chain uses TRBV29-1 with TRBJ2-5, with 10 bases identical to TRBD1. This CDR3 has 11 amino acids. The trim removed 7 bases at V and 5 bases at J, leaving 1 base unmatched. Per germline, CDR1 SQVTM and CDR2 ANQGSEA.

This clonotype has at least ten counts. The genes are TRBV7-2 and TRBJ2-3; 9 nucleotides line up with TRBD1. CDR1 and CDR2 (germline): SGHTA, FQGNSA. There are 16 residues in the CDR3. With V trimmed by 0 bases and J by 4 bases, 5 bases remained unmatched. As DNA, the CDR3 is TGTGCCAGCAGCTTAGCCGGGACAGGGAGATCAGATACGCAGTATTTT. Its translation is CASSLAGTGRSDTQYF.

This clonotype was seen a handful of times. DNA of the CDR3: TGCAGTGCTAGTCGCGGAGCTGAGGACACCCGGTATGGCTACACCTTC. This encodes CSASRGAEDTRYGYTF. The chain carries TRBV20-1 and TRBJ1-2, with D perhaps TRBD1 (5 bases). Germline-derived CDR1 and CDR2 are DFQATT and SNEGSKA (reference sequence). V was trimmed by 3 bases and J by 5 bases, leaving 22 bases between them. The CDR3 consists of 16 residues.

This rearrangement joins TRBV20-1 to TRBJ1-2; D gene uncertain. The CDR3 runs to 13 residues. The V end was cut by 6 bases, the J end by 2 bases, with 13 bases between. Per the germline V gene, CDR1 is DFQATT and CDR2 is SNEGSKA (reference sequence). CDR3 amino acids: CSAPTWGNYGYTF. In DNA, the CDR3 is TGCAGTGCCCCTACATGGGGAAACTATGGCTACACCTTC.

The gene calls are TRBV11-1 and TRBJ2-4; TRBD1 matches at 12 bases. V lost 5 bases to trimming and J lost 8 bases; unmatched junction nucleotides: 7. Germline V gene sequence: CDR1 SGHAT, CDR2 FQDESV (reference sequence). This CDR3 spans 15 amino acids. CDR3 sequence reads: CASSDSGTGGYIQYF. DNA of the CDR3: TGTGCCAGCAGCGATTCCGGGACAGGGGGCTACATTCAGTACTTC.